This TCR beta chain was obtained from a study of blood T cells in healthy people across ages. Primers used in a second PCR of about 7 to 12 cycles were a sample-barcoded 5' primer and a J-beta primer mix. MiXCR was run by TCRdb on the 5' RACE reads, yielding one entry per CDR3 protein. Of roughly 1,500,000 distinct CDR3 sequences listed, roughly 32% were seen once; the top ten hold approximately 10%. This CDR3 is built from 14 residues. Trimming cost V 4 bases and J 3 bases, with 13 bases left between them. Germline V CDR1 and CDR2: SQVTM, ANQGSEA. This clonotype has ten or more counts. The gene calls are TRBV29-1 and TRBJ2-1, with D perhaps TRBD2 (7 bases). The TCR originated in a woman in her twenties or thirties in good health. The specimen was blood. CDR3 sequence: CSVGGGGSYNEQFF. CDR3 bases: TGCAGCGTTGGAGGGGGGGGTAGCTACAATGAGCAGTTCTTC.